The clone carrying this T cell receptor beta chain was detected once. Its antigen remains unidentified. The sample belongs to a study of cytotoxic CD8 clonotypes in ibrutinib-treated CLL. Across the study: The authors obtained response samples at a median of about 11 months of treatment, range 6 to 36.

Study observations and caveats: Public clonotypes occurred uncommonly; on treatment, they contracted or remained stable.

CDR1 and CDR2 (germline): MNHNY, SVGAGI (reference sequence). CDR3 size: 14 residues. V shed 10 bases, J shed 1 base, and the junction held 6 bases outside the gene matches. The protocol was immunoSEQ multiplex PCR, while the TCRdb copy is restricted to in-frame clones and leaves out a portion. The profile covers about 200,000 clones, with over 55% appearing a single time and roughly 13% taken by the ten largest. This clonotype originated in a human donor with chronic lymphocytic leukemia. The sample here was PBMCs, taken after 24 months of ibrutinib treatment. The rearrangement links TRBV6-6 to TRBJ2-7; 11 bases are shared with TRBD1. CDR3 sequence: CATTGTGGSYEQYF. The CDR3 bases are TGTGCCACCACCGGGACAGGGGGGTCCTACGAGCAGTACTTC.